This T cell receptor beta chain was recorded in a study of radiation and T cells in renal cell carcinoma (TCRdb year 2020). Regarding the study in general: The samples were obtained from a clinical trial, where primary renal cell carcinomas were treated with 15 Gy stereotactic body radiation therapy and then removed by nephrectomy 4 weeks afterward. Across all 53 samples, 4,000,000 or so unique CDR3 nucleotide sequences, encoding about 2,700,000 unique CDR3 amino acid sequences, were identified. In total, roughly 53 samples underwent TCR beta sequencing: 25 or so tumors plus 27 peripheral blood samples.

V gives up 2 bases and J gives up 0 bases, and the segment between their germline ends measures 9 bases. From a lookup of the germline V gene, CDR1 and CDR2 are SGHTS and YDEGEE. Measured from the cysteine to the phenylalanine, the CDR3 is 15 residues long. Left in the record is the CDR3 DNA by itself, 45 bases read in frame from the first base. The study at large found these results: An increase in top tumor clonotypes in blood was observed from baseline to 2 weeks post-radiation, followed by contraction by 4 weeks, which was taken to suggest transient expansion of tumor-resident clones. Effects of radiation dose or scheduling on the TCR repertoire could not be addressed with the single-armed trial design. Tracking of blood repertoire dynamics stopped at four to five weeks after treatment, with no follow-up past that point. Because pretreatment tumor biopsies were not available, the baseline intratumoral presence of clonotypes could not be determined.

What the time point label conveys for this sample: blood 2 weeks post-SBRT. This specimen's treatment or condition label, per the study, means: 15 Gy SBRT to primary tumor, nephrectomy 4 weeks later. Serial peripheral blood from radiation-treated patients was sampled at baseline, 2 weeks and 4 weeks after SBRT to track tumor-enriched clonotypes. Every patient's renal cell carcinoma showed clear cell pathology. Genomic DNA for TCR sequencing was prepared using the QIAamp DNA Blood Mini Kit (Qiagen). Samples were included in the analyses only if all quality control checks were passed. Points on this clone: This receptor's antigen is unknown. Base quality data are lacking; no much larger clone is found one base away.

TCR beta libraries were generated from genomic DNA with the immunoSEQ kit, following the manufacturer's recommendations. To prepare libraries, a first multiplex PCR with proprietary primers was run, followed by a second PCR that added unique barcodes, and a bead cleanup was done after each round. A kit-provided positive control reaction and a negative control reaction were included in every sample batch. The final libraries were assessed on an Agilent 4200 TapeStation D1000 ScreenTape, pooled by volume, and quantified by qPCR. Sequencing was performed on an Illumina NextSeq500 using a MidOutput 150-cycle cartridge, with 156 Read1 cycles, 15 Index1 cycles, and the kit custom primers. The pooled library was loaded at 0.95 to 1 pM, with a roughly 20% PhiX control spiked in. On the study's bioinformatics: Vendor-processed data were analyzed in R, with a clonotype defined as all T cells sharing the same CDR3 nucleotide sequence. In the clone abundance analyses, frequencies were normalized to the 10,000 most abundant clones in each sample. Public T cell clones, which averaged fewer than five per sample, were removed prior to analysis. Tumor-enriched and baseline blood-enriched clonotypes were defined by at least a 32-fold difference in abundance between compartments. A beta-binomial differential abundance model was used to identify clonotypes that were expanded or contracted between blood time points. The Baroni-Urbani and Buser coefficient was used to measure tumor-blood repertoire similarity, and groups were compared with two-tailed Wilcoxon tests in R. TCRdb took this table from immuneACCESS and kept in-frame rearrangements with V and J called. Such tables lack part of the clones; where checked against another copy, unresolved V genes explain under half of the gap, and the rest is unexplained. The DNA was the basis for D and trimming; V, J and clone size are from that table. Present in this sample are some 130,000 clones, roughly four fifths of which were seen just once. The ten largest clones add up to approximately 2% of the sample.

The chain employs TRBV5-8 and TRBJ1-3; no D gene call is confident. This specimen consisted of blood, obtained from a patient whose treatment included radiotherapy and nephrectomy. The TCR originated in a woman aged 55-70 years with renal cell carcinoma. The nucleotide sequence is given as TGTGCCAGCAGCTTTCAGACCTTCTCTGGAAACACCATATATTTT. Its product reads: CASSFQTFSGNTIYF.